Shown below are 13 T cell receptor beta chains from a single sample sequenced in a study of glioma-infiltrating T cells after dendritic cell vaccination. Specified time point: after dendritic cell vaccination, including at tumor progression/relapse. Sequencing used immunoSEQ multiplex PCR; TCRdb keeps in-frame clones, though not all of them. The table shows around 60,000 clones, with approximately 86% occurring only once. Sequenced here: blood, sampled after dendritic cell vaccination. The receptors here all came from a human donor with glioblastoma.

This chain connects TRBV7-2 to TRBJ1-1; 9 bases align to TRBD1. The CDR3 loop spans 12 amino acids. The V gene end was trimmed by 0 bases and the J gene end by 11 bases; junction bases not matched to a gene: 1. Germline lookup yields CDR1 SGHTA and CDR2 FQGNSA. Here the CDR3 DNA reads TGTGCCAGCAGCTTAGCGGGGACAGGGGCTTTCTTT. Amino acid sequence: CASSLAGTGAFF.

CDR3 protein: CASGLVGTAKVTEQYF. The CDR3 DNA reads as TGTGCTAGTGGTTTGGTAGGGACAGCAAAAGTAACCGAGCAGTACTTC. The rearrangement joins TRBV12-5 to TRBJ2-7; TRBD1 matches 7 bases. The CDR3 runs 16 residues. V was clipped by 0 bases and J by 6 bases; unmatched bases: 11. Germline CDR1 is LGHNT and CDR2 is FRNRAP.

The chain uses TRBV21-1 and TRBJ2-3; the table's D call TRBD2 went unverified against the DNA. TRBV21-1 is noted as a pseudogene. The length of the CDR3 is 13 residues. The CDR3 nucleotides read TGTGCCAGCAGCAAAAGTTGGCGGGATACGCAGTATTTT. Translated, it gives CASSKSWRDTQYF.

In its sample, this clone was seen once. The rearrangement links TRBV19 to TRBJ1-2; a weak D match, TRBD1 (5 bases). The CDR3 extends over 12 amino acids. Germline lookup yields CDR1 LNHDA and CDR2 SQIVND (reference sequence). The germline V and J ends were trimmed by 5 bases and 7 bases, with 11 bases remaining between them. Here the CDR3 reads CASSARVGGYTF. CDR3 coding DNA: TGTGCCAGTAGTGCCAGGGTGGGTGGCTACACCTTC.

The chain joins TRBV7-9 to TRBJ1-4; D not resolved. This CDR3 is built from 15 residues. Germline assignment: CDR1 SEHNR and CDR2 FQNEAQ (reference sequence). Trimming left V 1 base short and J 3 bases short, with 9 bases between. CDR3 coding DNA: TGTGCCAGCAGCTTAGGCCCAGGCGCTAATGAAAAACTGTTTTTT. As protein: CASSLGPGANEKLFF.

This chain links TRBV5-1 with TRBJ1-5; D gene ambiguous. The CDR3 covers 16 residues. The ends were cut back, 7 bases at V and 0 bases at J, with 17 bases in the middle. Germline CDR1 reads SGHRS; CDR2 reads YFSETQ. The CDR3 here is CASRLDPNYSNQPQHF. The CDR3, as DNA: TGCGCCAGCCGACTTGATCCCAACTATAGCAATCAGCCCCAGCATTTT.

This chain uses TRBV9 with TRBJ2-2; 8 nucleotides align to TRBD2. V gave up 0 bases and J gave up 7 bases; unmatched junction bases: 5. The CDR3 is 15 amino acids. CDR1 and CDR2 from the germline V gene are SGDLS and YYNGEE. This chain's CDR3 is CASSVATSARGELFF. Written as DNA, the CDR3 is TGTGCCAGCAGCGTAGCGACTAGCGCCCGCGGGGAGCTGTTTTTT.

The chain links TRBV7-2 to TRBJ2-5, with 7 bases identical to TRBD2. V shed 5 bases and J 2 bases; nucleotides not matched to a gene: 5. The CDR3 is made up of 14 amino acids. Germline V gene data show CDR1 as SGHTA and CDR2 as FQGNSA. This CDR3 reads CASSKSGTQETQYF. DNA of the CDR3: TGTGCCAGCAGCAAAAGCGGGACGCAAGAGACCCAGTACTTC.

The CDR3 nucleotides are TGTGCCAGCAGCAGGACAGGGATTATGGTCACTGAAGCTTTCTTT. Its protein is CASSRTGIMVTEAFF. This sequence joins TRBV7-9 and TRBJ1-1, with TRBD1 matching over 8 bases. Germline lookup yields CDR1 SEHNR and CDR2 FQNEAQ (reference sequence). V was clipped by 5 bases and J by 4 bases; unmatched bases: 9. This CDR3 spans 15 amino acids.

The chain carries TRBV7-2 and TRBJ2-7; 10 nucleotides line up with TRBD1. The germline V gene has CDR1 SGHTA and CDR2 FQGNSA. V lost 4 bases to trimming and J lost 1 base; unmatched junction nucleotides: 4. The CDR3 runs to 15 residues. The CDR3 coding sequence is TGTGCCAGCAGCTCCGGGACAGGGGTTTCCTACGAGCAGTACTTC. It is translated as CASSSGTGVSYEQYF.

V and J are TRBV27 and TRBJ1-1; 7 bases align to TRBD1. The germline V gene encodes CDR1 MNHEY and CDR2 SMNVEV (reference sequence). CDR3 size: 13 residues. Germline trimming cut 3 bases from V and 11 bases from J; bases unmatched to any gene: 9. This CDR3 reads CASSFRGPMPAFF. CDR3 sequence (DNA): TGTGCCAGCAGTTTTAGGGGGCCCATGCCCGCTTTCTTT.

This chain uses TRBV9 with TRBJ1-1; D perhaps matches TRBD1 (5 bases). From germline, CDR1 is SGDLS and CDR2 YYNGEE. V lost 3 bases to trimming and J lost 1 base, with 10 bases between them. The CDR3 is made up of 14 amino acids. CDR3 region: CASSAQQGNTEAFF. CDR3 sequence (DNA): TGTGCCAGCAGCGCGCAGCAGGGGAACACTGAAGCTTTCTTT. Together with reference TRBV9 and TRBJ1-1, the CDR3 gives the full variable domain: DSGVTQTPKHLITATGQRVTLRCSPRSGDLSVYWYQQSLDQGLQFLIQYYNGEERAKGNILERFSAQQFPDLHSELNLSSLELGDSALYFCASSAQQGNTEAFFGQGTRLTVV.

J is TRBJ2-7 and V is TRBV14; a possible D gene is TRBD2 (6 bases). The CDR3 has 18 amino acids. V gave up 0 bases and J gave up 6 bases, with 24 bases separating them. CDR1 SGHDN and CDR2 FVKESK come from the germline V gene. This CDR3 reads CASSQDSGGSDVRSEQYF. CDR3 in DNA: TGTGCCAGCAGCCAAGATAGCGGAGGGTCGGATGTGCGCTCCGAGCAGTACTTC.